This T cell receptor (beta chain) was found in a study of control samples from healthy donors and cancer patients. CDR3 length: 13 amino acids. V lost 1 base and J lost 4, with 7 bases in between. The V gene's germline CDR1 is SEHNR and CDR2 FQNEAQ (reference sequence). TCRdb's table, derived via immunoSEQ multiplex PCR, lists solely in-frame clones and lacks some. This repertoire includes approximately 190,000 clones. Sequencing was done on a sample of blood. The source is a woman in her twenties or thirties in good health. The V and J genes are TRBV7-9 and TRBJ1-2, with D unclear. In DNA form, the CDR3 reads TGTGCCAGCAGCTTAGGGCGGATCTATGGCTACACCTTC. Translation gives CASSLGRIYGYTF.